Reported below is one TCR beta chain. Its antigen remains undetermined. The sample holds no much larger clone one base away, and base qualities are not on file. TCRbeta CDR3 regions were amplified from genomic DNA by means of the immunoSEQ Assay, a bias-controlled multiplex PCR. As for the authors' bioinformatics: The number of nucleated cells in each sample was estimated by amplification of reference gene primers within the assay. To quantify the absolute abundance of each unique TCRbeta CDR3 rearrangement, sequence reads were collapsed and filtered. Productive Simpson clonality was computed per sample as the square root of Simpson's diversity index over productive rearrangements. TCRdb holds this immuneACCESS table with in-frame rearrangements only. Some clones are missing; in checked studies, unresolved V genes explain under half, and the rest has no known cause. V, J and clone size were drawn from that table, and D and trimming were deduced from the DNA. The sample includes some 180,000 clones, with approximately 90% observed a single time. The top ten hold roughly 21% of the sample.

This entry belongs to a study of blood T cell repertoires in COVID-19 (TCRdb year 2020). Background on the whole study: Samples from collaborators originated in the United States, Italy and Spain and spanned both the acute and convalescent phases of COVID-19. Samples were obtained from the ongoing ImmuneRACE study (first 160 participants) and from approximately 1,200 subjects provided by 6 global collaborators. The repertoires were released in a freely available public database meant as a resource for research on the immune response to SARS-CoV-2. The material from the prospective study consisted of cDNA or gDNA derived from T cells, B-cell-depleted T cells, or PBMCs. A de-identified subject ID, COVID-19 status, age in years and sex were almost always included in the sample metadata. Deeply sampled blood TCRbeta repertoires from subjects exposed to, actively infected with, or recovered from COVID-19 were included in the dataset. Where HLA class I and class II types were available, the types were taken from metadata supplied by the sample provider, not from assay-based typing.

The collaborating institutions used their own protocols to collect whole blood in K2EDTA tubes. For TCRbeta analysis, collaborator samples were shipped as frozen whole blood, as isolated PBMCs, or as DNA extracted from either sample type. Results and caveats for the whole study, not just this receptor: The quantity of clinical and demographic metadata differed by source and by participant and was supplied without curation.

The CDR3, from cysteine to phenylalanine, totals 15 residues. Only the CDR3 DNA is retained, 45 bases long and in frame from the first base. CDR1 and CDR2, per the germline V gene, are SGHRS and YFSETQ. Germline trimming: 4 bases from V, 2 bases from J; junction bases outside gene matches: 8. The source of this sequence is a man between 60 and 75 years old with active or convalescent COVID-19. This receptor chain uses TRBV5-1 and TRBJ1-2, with TRBD1 matching 7 junction bases. The specimen was peripheral blood. CDR3 region: CASSREGAFNYGYTF. The DNA sequence follows: TGCGCCAGCAGCCGGGAGGGGGCGTTCAACTATGGCTACACCTTC.